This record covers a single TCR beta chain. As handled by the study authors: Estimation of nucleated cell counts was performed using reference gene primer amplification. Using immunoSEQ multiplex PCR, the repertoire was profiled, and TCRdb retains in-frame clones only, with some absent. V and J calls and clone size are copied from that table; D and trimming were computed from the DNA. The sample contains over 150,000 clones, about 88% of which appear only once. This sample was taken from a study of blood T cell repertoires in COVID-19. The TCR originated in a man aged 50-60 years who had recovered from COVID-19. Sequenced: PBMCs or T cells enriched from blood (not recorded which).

The CDR3 spells CASSLDRVGTEAFF. CDR3 bases: TGTGCCAGCAGCTTAGACCGGGTTGGGACTGAAGCTTTCTTT. This rearrangement joins TRBV7-9 to TRBJ1-1; D is ambiguous. This CDR3 has 14 amino acids. Trimming took off 1 base at V and 5 bases at J, with 11 bases between the two ends. Germline CDR1 reads SEHNR; CDR2 reads FQNEAQ (reference sequence). Drawing the rest from reference TRBV7-9 and TRBJ1-1, the complete variable domain is DTGVSQNPRHKITKRGQNVTFRCDPISEHNRLYWYRQTLGQGPEFLTYFQNEAQLEKSRLLSDRFSAERPKGSFSTLEIQRTEQGDSAMYLCASSLDRVGTEAFFGQGTRLTVV.